Shown below are 15 T cell receptor beta chains from a single sample sequenced in a study of chemoradiotherapy in HPV16-positive cancers. Clones were sequenced by immunoSEQ multiplex PCR, and TCRdb holds only the in-frame ones, with some missing. The data hold 750 to 1,000 clones, with 80% to 95% observed a single time. The sample in question was tumor tissue, obtained from a patient who underwent chemoradiotherapy. These receptors all come from a human donor with HPV-associated anogenital cancer.

This clone was seen only once. This rearrangement joins TRBV6-5 to TRBJ1-2, with a weak D call TRBD1 (5 bases). CDR3 length equals 13 residues. V lost 2 bases, J lost 10 bases, and 14 bases lay in between. Germline V gives CDR1 MNHEY, CDR2 SVGAGI. This CDR3 reads CASSYASQEAYTF. The CDR3 DNA reads as TGTGCCAGCAGTTACGCCTCACAGGAGGCCTACACCTTC.

This clone was seen only a few times. The V gene is TRBV2, the J gene TRBJ1-5; D is ambiguous. The germline gives CDR1 SNHLY, CDR2 FYNNEI. The V end was cut by 1 base, the J end by 11 bases, with 15 bases between. This CDR3 is 14 amino acids long. The chain's CDR3 is CASSEGRGGAAQHF. CDR3 nucleotide sequence: TGTGCCAGCAGTGAAGGGAGAGGCGGTGCGGCCCAGCATTTT. Complete variable domain (other parts from reference TRBV2 and TRBJ1-5): EPEVTQTPSHQVTQMGQEVILRCVPISNHLYFYWYRQILGQKVEFLVSFYNNEISEKSEIFDDQFSVERPDGSNFTLKIRSTKLEDSAMYFCASSEGRGGAAQHFGDGTRLSIL.

The gene calls are TRBV7-8 and TRBJ2-7; D gene ambiguous. Trimming removed 1 base from V and 5 bases from J, with 3 bases in between. Germline V gene data show CDR1 as SGHVS and CDR2 as FQNEAQ. CDR3 length: 11 amino acids. In DNA, the CDR3 is TGTGCCAGCAGCTTAGGGAACGAGCAGTACTTC. This codes for CASSLGNEQYF.

V is TRBV9 and J is TRBJ1-3; 8 nucleotides agree with TRBD1. CDR1 is SGDLS, CDR2 YYNGEE, per germline. CDR3 length: 14 amino acids. Germline trimming cut 5 bases from V and 3 bases from J; bases unmatched to any gene: 4. The CDR3 is CASSEDRDGNTIYF. The CDR3 DNA follows: TGTGCCAGCAGTGAGGACAGGGATGGAAACACCATATATTTT.

This chain uses TRBV13 with TRBJ2-3; the match to TRBD2 covers 7 bases. The V gene end was trimmed by 5 bases and the J gene end by 3 bases; junction bases not matched to a gene: 2. This CDR3 spans 13 amino acids. CDR1 and CDR2 (germline): PRHDT, FYEKMQ (reference sequence). Here the CDR3 reads CASSILATDTQYF. DNA of the CDR3: TGTGCCAGCAGCATACTAGCGACAGATACGCAGTATTTT.

This chain links TRBV5-1 with TRBJ1-6; 8 bases agree with TRBD1. V dropped 3 bases and J dropped 6; count of bases not matched to a gene: 2. Per the germline V gene, CDR1 is SGHRS and CDR2 is YFSETQ. The CDR3 has 14 residues. For the CDR3, the DNA is TGCGCCAGCAGCTCCGGGACAGGTAATTCACCCCTCCACTTT. It yields the protein CASSSGTGNSPLHF.

This chain connects TRBV30 to TRBJ1-2, with D tentatively TRBD1 (6 bases). Between the trimmed V and J ends, which lost 3 bases and 8 bases, there was a span of 16 bases. CDR1 and CDR2 from the germline V gene are GTSNPN and SVGIG (reference sequence). The CDR3 runs to 13 residues. CDR3 protein: CAWRPSGAGGYTF. The CDR3 region has the DNA TGTGCCTGGAGGCCTTCAGGGGCGGGAGGCTACACCTTC. Full variable domain (remainder filled in from reference TRBV30 and TRBJ1-2): SQTIHQWPATLVQPVGSPLSLECTVEGTSNPNLYWYRQAAGRGLQLLFYSVGIGQISSEVPQNLSASRPQDRQFILSSKKLLLSDSGFYLCAWRPSGAGGYTFGSGTRLTVV.

The genes are TRBV5-1 and TRBJ2-7; TRBD1 agrees at 10 bases. Germline V gene sequence: CDR1 SGHRS, CDR2 YFSETQ. CDR3 length: 14 residues. V lost 5 bases to trimming and J lost 6 bases; unmatched junction nucleotides: 8. CDR3 protein: CASRPTGGALEQYF. The CDR3 bases are TGCGCCAGCAGACCGACAGGGGGCGCTCTCGAGCAGTACTTC.

CDR3 protein: CASSQDPTTGYGYTF. The CDR3 coding sequence is TGCGCCAGCAGCCAAGATCCCACGACCGGCTATGGCTACACCTTC. V usage is TRBV4-3 and J usage is TRBJ1-2; D is unresolved. The CDR3 sequence is 15 residues long. Germline V gene sequence: CDR1 LGHNA, CDR2 YSLEER. The germline V and J ends were trimmed by 0 bases and 4 bases, with 12 bases remaining between them.

The rearrangement links TRBV21-1 to TRBJ2-7; the table names TRBD1, a call not compared with the DNA. TRBV21-1 is a recognized pseudogene. This CDR3 contains 15 residues. CDR3 DNA: TGTGCCAGCAGCAAACGGACAGGGGAATGGCACGAGCAGTACTTC. It encodes CASSKRTGEWHEQYF.

The chain couples TRBV11-2 to TRBJ2-1; D may be TRBD2 (6 bases). This CDR3 has 14 amino acids. CDR1 SGHAT and CDR2 FQNNGV come from the germline V gene. V was cut by 1 base and J by 7 bases, with 11 bases left in between. The DNA for the CDR3 is TGTGCCAGCAGCTTAGCTAGCGAGTGGAATGAGCAGTTCTTC. It specifies CASSLASEWNEQFF.

The rearrangement uses TRBV10-2 and TRBJ1-1; TRBD1 might be the D (6 bases). There are 12 residues in the CDR3. From germline, CDR1 is WSHSY and CDR2 SAAADI. The V gene lost 8 bases and the J gene lost 10 bases, with 17 bases spanning the gap. This chain's CDR3 is CASARRGAGAFF. The DNA for the CDR3 is TGCGCCAGCGCGCGGCGGGGGGCGGGAGCTTTCTTT.

The rearrangement joins TRBV7-6 to TRBJ1-1; TRBD1 might be the D (5 bases). Germline CDR1 is SGHVS and CDR2 is FNYEAQ. The CDR3 is 14 residues long. The V gene lost 5 bases and the J gene lost 7 bases, with 17 bases spanning the gap. The CDR3: CASSPRQGSFEAFF. As DNA, the CDR3 is TGTGCCAGCAGCCCCCGCCAGGGTTCATTTGAAGCTTTCTTT. Complete variable domain (other parts from reference TRBV7-6 and TRBJ1-1): GAGVSQSPRYKVTKRGQDVALRCDPISGHVSLYWYRQALGQGPEFLTYFNYEAQQDKSGLPNDRFSAERPEGSISTLTIQRTEQRDSAMYRCASSPRQGSFEAFFGQGTRLTVV.

V gene TRBV27 combines with J gene TRBJ2-6; D is unclear. Trimming pared 5 bases from V and 0 bases from J, leaving 8 bases between. CDR3 size: 15 residues. The germline gives CDR1 MNHEY, CDR2 SMNVEV (reference sequence). CDR3 bases: TGTGCCAGCAGTCTGTTTTCCTCTGGGGCCAACGTCCTGACTTTC. This codes for CASSLFSSGANVLTF.

This clone was seen once. The chain combines TRBV5-1 with TRBJ2-7; 8 positions agree with TRBD2. This CDR3 is built from 14 residues. From germline, CDR1 is SGHRS and CDR2 YFSETQ. J was trimmed by 2 bases and V by 8 bases; bases with no gene match: 9. CDR3 DNA sequence: TGCGCCAGTCGCTTGCGGGGGGCACCCTACGAGCAGTACTTC. Translated, it gives CASRLRGAPYEQYF.